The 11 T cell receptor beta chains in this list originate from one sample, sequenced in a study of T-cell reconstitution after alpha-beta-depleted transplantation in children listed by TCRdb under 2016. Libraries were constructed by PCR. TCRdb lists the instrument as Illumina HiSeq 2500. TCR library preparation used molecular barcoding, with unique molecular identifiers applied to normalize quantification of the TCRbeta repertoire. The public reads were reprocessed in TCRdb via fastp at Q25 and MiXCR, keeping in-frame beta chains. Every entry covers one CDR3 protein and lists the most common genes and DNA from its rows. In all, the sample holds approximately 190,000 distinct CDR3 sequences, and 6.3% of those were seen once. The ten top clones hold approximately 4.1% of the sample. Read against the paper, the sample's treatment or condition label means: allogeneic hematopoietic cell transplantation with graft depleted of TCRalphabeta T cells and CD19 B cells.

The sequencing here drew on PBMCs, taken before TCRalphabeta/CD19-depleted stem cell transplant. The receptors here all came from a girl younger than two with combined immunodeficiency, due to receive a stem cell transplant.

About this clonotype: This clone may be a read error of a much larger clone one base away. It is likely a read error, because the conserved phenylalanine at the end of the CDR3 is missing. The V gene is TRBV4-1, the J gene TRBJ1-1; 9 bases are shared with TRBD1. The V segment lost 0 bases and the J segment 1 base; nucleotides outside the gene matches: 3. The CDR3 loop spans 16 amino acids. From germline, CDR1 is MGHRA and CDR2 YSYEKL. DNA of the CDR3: TGCGCCAGCAGCCAAGAACGGGACAGGGCGAACACTGAAGCTTTCTCT. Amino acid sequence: CASSQERDRANTEAFS.

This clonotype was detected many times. The CDR3 DNA reads TGCGCCAGCAGCCGAAGCCCAGGGACGGGGAATGAAAAACTGTTTTTT. Its protein is CASSRSPGTGNEKLFF. V and J are TRBV5-1 and TRBJ1-4; TRBD1 is a possible D gene (5 bases). From germline, CDR1 is SGHRS and CDR2 YFSETQ. Trimming took 4 bases from V and 5 from J, leaving 18 bases between them. This CDR3 has 16 amino acids.

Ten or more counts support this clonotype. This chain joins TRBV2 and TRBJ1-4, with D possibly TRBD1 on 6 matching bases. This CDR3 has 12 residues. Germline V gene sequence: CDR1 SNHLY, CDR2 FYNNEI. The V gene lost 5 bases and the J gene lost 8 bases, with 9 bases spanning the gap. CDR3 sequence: CASSHRDEKLFF. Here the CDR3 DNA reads TGTGCCAGCAGTCACAGGGACGAAAAACTGTTTTTT.

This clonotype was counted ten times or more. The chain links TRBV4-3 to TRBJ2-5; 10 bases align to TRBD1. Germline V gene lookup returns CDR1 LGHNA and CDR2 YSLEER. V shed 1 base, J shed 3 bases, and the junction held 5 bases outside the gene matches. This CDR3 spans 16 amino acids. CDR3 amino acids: CASSQGDRGPKETQYF. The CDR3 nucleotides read TGCGCCAGCAGCCAAGGAGACAGGGGGCCGAAAGAGACCCAGTACTTC.

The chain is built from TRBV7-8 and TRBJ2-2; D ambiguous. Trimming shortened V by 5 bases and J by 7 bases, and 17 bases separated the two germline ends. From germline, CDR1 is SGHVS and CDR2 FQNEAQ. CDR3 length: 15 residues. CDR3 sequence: CASSPYSSSGGELFF. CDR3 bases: TGTGCCAGCAGCCCCTACTCTTCCAGTGGCGGGGAGCTGTTTTTT.

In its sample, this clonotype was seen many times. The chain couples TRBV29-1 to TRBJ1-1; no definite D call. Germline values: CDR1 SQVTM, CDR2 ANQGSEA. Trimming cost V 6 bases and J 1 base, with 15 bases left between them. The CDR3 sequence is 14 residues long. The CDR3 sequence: CSVWTAASNTEAFF. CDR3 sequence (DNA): TGCAGCGTGTGGACGGCCGCCTCGAACACTGAAGCTTTCTTT. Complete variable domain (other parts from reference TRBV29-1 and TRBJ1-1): SAVISQKPSRDICQRGTSLTIQCQVDSQVTMMFWYRQQPGQSLTLIATANQGSEATYESGFVIDKFPISRPNLTFSTLTVSNMSPEDSSIYLCSVWTAASNTEAFFGQGTRLTVV.

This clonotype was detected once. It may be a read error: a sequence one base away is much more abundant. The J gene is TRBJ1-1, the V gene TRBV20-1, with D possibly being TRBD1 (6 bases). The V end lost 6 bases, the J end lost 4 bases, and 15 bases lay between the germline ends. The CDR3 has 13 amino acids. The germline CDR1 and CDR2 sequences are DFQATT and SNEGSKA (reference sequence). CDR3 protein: CSATEDRSTEAFF. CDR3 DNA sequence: TGCAGTGCCACCGAAGACAGGAGCACTGAAGCTTTCTTT.

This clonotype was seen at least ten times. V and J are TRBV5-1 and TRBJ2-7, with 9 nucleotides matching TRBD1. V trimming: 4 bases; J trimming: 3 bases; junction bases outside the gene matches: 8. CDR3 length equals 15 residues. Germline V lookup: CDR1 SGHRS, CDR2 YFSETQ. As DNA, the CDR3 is TGCGCCAGCAGCCAAACCGGGACAGGGATCTACGAGCAGTACTTC. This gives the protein CASSQTGTGIYEQYF.

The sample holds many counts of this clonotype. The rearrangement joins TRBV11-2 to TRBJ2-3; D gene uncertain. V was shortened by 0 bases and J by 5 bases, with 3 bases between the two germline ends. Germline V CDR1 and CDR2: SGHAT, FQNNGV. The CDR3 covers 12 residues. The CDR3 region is CASSLDGDTQYF. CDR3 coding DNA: TGTGCCAGCAGCTTAGATGGAGATACGCAGTATTTT.

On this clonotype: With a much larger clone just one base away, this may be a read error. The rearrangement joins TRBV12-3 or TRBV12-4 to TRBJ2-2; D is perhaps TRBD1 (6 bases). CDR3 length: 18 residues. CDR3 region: CTSSFSGASRGFTGELFF. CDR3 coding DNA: TGTACCAGCAGTTTTTCAGGGGCGTCTAGAGGGTTCACCGGGGAGCTGTTTTTT.

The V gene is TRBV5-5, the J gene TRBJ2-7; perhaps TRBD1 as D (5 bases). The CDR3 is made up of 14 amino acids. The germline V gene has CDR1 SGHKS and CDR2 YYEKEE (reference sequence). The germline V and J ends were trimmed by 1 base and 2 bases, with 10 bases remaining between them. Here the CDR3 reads CASSLLTATYEQYF. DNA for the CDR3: TGTGCCAGCAGCTTGCTGACAGCCACCTACGAGCAGTACTTC.